The rows below give T cell receptor beta chains drawn from one sample of a study of T-cell memory formation after mild COVID-19. TCRdb ran MiXCR on the 5' RACE reads and lists one entry per CDR3 protein. The repertoire holds roughly 260,000 distinct CDR3 sequences, over 15% seen once, with approximately 3.5% in the top ten. The sample consisted of PBMCs or a T cell subset sorted from them (not recorded which). Every receptor here comes from a young man who had mild COVID-19 (a few samples of this study predate the infection). Cell type and time point are not known. Both conserved end residues are trimmed from each CDR3. Size is stated for part of the rows, as once, few or many counts, or as a class when the clone is expanded.

j_call v_call clone_size cdr3_aa
TRBJ2-5 TRBV12-3/TRBV12-4 once ASSLDPLALQY
TRBJ2-3 TRBV5-1 few ASSSSRTGLSTDTQY
TRBJ1-5 TRBV7-2 - ASSATGGSNQPQH
TRBJ1-1 TRBV5-1 - ASSLRDRATEAF
TRBJ2-5 TRBV20-1 few SRGAPQETQY
TRBJ2-1 TRBV4-1 few ASSQVAASYNEQF
TRBJ2-5 TRBV2 few ASSEATEETQY
TRBJ1-5 TRBV18 once ASSLRGQGSSNQPQH
TRBJ2-1 TRBV7-2 - ASTGRGVTEQF
TRBJ1-6 TRBV7-2 few ASSFRDRNSPLH
TRBJ2-7 TRBV20-1 few SARDSQAGTYEQY
TRBJ1-6 TRBV18 - ASSPPGPSPLH
TRBJ2-5 TRBV7-8 few ASSPGTNSRTETQY
TRBJ1-6 TRBV20-1 few SARDASGTGFNSPLH
TRBJ2-2 TRBV19 - ASSIGRANTGELF
TRBJ1-6 TRBV6-5 many ASRPGRDNSPLH
TRBJ2-3 TRBV4-2 few ASSQVVGGEDTQY
TRBJ1-2 TRBV7-9 few ASSLALPSKEGYT
TRBJ2-2 TRBV24-1 few ATGSVSGELF
TRBJ1-1 TRBV6-2/TRBV6-3 - ASSYFRGREAF
TRBJ2-3 TRBV6-5 - ASRDGSTDTQY
TRBJ2-1 TRBV7-7 - ASSPLVGRDNEQF
TRBJ1-1 TRBV20-1 - SAHGVFGGSFRAEAF
TRBJ1-3 TRBV6-5 - ASSREPSSGNTIY
TRBJ2-2 TRBV7-2 many ASSLTGGDGELF
TRBJ2-1 TRBV2 - ASSLGPKGEQF
TRBJ2-1 TRBV7-2 - ASSLGQGRGEQF